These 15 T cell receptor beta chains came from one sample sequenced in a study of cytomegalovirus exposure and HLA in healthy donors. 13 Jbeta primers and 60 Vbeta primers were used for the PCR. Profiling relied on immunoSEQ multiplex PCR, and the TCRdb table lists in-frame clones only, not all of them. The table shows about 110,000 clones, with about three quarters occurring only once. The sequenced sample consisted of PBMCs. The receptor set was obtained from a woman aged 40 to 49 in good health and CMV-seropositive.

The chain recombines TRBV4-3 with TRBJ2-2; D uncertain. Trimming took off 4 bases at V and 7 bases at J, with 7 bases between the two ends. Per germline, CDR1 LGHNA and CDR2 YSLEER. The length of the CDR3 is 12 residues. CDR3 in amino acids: CASSPLGGELFF. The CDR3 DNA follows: TGCGCCAGCAGCCCCCTAGGCGGGGAGCTGTTTTTT.

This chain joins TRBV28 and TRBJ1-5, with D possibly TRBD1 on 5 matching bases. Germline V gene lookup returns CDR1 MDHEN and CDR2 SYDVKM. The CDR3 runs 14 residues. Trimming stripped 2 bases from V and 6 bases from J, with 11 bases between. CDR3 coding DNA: TGTGCCAGCAGTTTACCAGGGAAAGGTCAGCCCCAGCATTTT. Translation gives CASSLPGKGQPQHF.

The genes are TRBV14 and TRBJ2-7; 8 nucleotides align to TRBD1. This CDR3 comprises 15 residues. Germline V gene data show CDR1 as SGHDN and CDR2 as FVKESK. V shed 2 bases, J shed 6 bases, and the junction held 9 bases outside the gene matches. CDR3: CASSQLRTGSAEQYF. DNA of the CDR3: TGTGCCAGCAGCCAACTTCGGACAGGGTCGGCCGAGCAGTACTTC.

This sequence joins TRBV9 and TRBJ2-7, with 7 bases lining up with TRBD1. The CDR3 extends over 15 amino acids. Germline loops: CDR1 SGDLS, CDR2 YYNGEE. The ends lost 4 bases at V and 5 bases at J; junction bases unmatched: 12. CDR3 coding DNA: TGTGCCAGCAGCATCGACCCGGGACAGAATCACGAGCAGTACTTC. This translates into CASSIDPGQNHEQYF. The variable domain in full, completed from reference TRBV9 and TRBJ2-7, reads DSGVTQTPKHLITATGQRVTLRCSPRSGDLSVYWYQQSLDQGLQFLIQYYNGEERAKGNILERFSAQQFPDLHSELNLSSLELGDSALYFCASSIDPGQNHEQYFGPGTRLTVT.

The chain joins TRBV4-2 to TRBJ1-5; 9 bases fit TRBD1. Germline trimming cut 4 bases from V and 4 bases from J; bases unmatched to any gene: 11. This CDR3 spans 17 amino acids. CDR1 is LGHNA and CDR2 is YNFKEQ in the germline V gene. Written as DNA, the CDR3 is TGTGCCAGCAGCCCGGGGCCGGGACAGGGAGGAAATCAGCCCCAGCATTTT. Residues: CASSPGPGQGGNQPQHF.

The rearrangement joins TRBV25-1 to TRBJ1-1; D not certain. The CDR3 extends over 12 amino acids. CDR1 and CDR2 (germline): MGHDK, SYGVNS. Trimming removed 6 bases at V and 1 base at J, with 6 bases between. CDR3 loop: CASRLWNTEAFF. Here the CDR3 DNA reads TGTGCCAGCAGACTATGGAACACTGAAGCTTTCTTT.

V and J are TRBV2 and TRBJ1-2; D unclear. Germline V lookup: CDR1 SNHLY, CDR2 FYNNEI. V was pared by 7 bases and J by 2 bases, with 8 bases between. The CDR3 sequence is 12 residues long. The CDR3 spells CASTRINYGYTF. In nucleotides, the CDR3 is TGTGCCAGCACTAGAATCAACTATGGCTACACCTTC. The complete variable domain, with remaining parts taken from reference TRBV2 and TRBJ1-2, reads EPEVTQTPSHQVTQMGQEVILRCVPISNHLYFYWYRQILGQKVEFLVSFYNNEISEKSEIFDDQFSVERPDGSNFTLKIRSTKLEDSAMYFCASTRINYGYTFGSGTRLTVV.

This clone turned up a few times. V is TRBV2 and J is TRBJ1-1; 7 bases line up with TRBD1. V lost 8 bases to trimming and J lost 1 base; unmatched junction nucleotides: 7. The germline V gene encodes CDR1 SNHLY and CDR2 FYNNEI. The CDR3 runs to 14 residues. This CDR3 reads CASATGFENTEAFF. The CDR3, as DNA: TGTGCCAGCGCGACAGGGTTTGAGAACACTGAAGCTTTCTTT.

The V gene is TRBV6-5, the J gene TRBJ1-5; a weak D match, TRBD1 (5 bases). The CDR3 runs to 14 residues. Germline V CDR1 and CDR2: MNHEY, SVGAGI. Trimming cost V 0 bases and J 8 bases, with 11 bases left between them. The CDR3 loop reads CASSYSKGIEPQHF. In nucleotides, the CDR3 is TGTGCCAGCAGTTACTCAAAGGGGATAGAGCCCCAGCATTTT.

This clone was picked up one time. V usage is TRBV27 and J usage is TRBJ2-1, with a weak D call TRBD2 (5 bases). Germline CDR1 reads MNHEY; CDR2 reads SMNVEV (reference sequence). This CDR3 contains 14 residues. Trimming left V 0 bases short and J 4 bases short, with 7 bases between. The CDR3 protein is CASSLSGDYNEQFF. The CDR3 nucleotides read TGTGCCAGCAGTTTATCCGGGGATTACAATGAGCAGTTCTTC.

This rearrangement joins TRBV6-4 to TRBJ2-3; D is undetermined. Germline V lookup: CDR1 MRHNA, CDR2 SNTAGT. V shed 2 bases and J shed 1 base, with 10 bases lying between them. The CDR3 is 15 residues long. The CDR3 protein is CASSDNGQGTDTQYF. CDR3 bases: TGTGCCAGCAGTGACAATGGGCAGGGCACAGATACGCAGTATTTT.

CDR3 protein: CASSSYRVRYEQYF. DNA of the CDR3: TGTGCCAGCAGCTCCTACAGGGTCCGGTACGAGCAGTACTTC. The chain employs TRBV11-2 and TRBJ2-7; maybe TRBD1 (6 bases). V shed 4 bases and J shed 4 bases, with 14 bases lying between them. Germline assignment: CDR1 SGHAT and CDR2 FQNNGV. This CDR3 spans 14 amino acids.

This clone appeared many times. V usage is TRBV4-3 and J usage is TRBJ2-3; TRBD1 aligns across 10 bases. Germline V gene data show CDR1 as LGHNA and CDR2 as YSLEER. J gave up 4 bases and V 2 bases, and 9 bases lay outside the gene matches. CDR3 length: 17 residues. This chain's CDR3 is CASSQHRDRGFPDTQYF. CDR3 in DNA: TGCGCCAGCAGCCAACACCGGGACAGGGGATTCCCAGATACGCAGTATTTT.

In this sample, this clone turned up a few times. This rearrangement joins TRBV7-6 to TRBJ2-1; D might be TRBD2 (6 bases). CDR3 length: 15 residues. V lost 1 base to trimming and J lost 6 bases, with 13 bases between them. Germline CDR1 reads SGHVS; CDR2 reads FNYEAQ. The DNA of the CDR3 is TGTGCCAGCAGCTTAGGGGCGGGAAACTCCAATGAGCAGTTCTTC. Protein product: CASSLGAGNSNEQFF.

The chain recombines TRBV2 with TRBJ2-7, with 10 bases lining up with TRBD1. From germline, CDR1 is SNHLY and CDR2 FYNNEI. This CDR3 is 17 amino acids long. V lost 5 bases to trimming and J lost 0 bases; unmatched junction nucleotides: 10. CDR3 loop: CASSFNSGTGVSYEQYF. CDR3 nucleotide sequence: TGTGCCAGCAGTTTTAATTCCGGGACAGGGGTCTCCTACGAGCAGTACTTC.